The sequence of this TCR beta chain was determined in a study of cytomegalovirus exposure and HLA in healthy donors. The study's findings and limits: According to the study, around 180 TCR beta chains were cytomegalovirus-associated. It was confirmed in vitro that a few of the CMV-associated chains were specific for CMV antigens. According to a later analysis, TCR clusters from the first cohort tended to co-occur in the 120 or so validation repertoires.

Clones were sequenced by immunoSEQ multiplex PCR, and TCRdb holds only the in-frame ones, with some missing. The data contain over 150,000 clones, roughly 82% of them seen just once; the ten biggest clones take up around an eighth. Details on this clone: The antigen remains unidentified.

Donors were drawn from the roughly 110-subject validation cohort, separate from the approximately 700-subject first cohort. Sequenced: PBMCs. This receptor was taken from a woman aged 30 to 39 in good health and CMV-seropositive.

CDR3 region: CASSLEGQGRNEQFF. CDR3 DNA: TGTGCCAGCAGCTTGGAAGGACAGGGGCGGAATGAGCAGTTCTTC. The V call is TRBV5-5, the J call TRBJ2-1; the match to TRBD1 covers 9 bases. The germline CDR1 and CDR2 sequences are SGHKS and YYEKEE (reference sequence). V shed 0 bases, J shed 7 bases, and the junction held 5 bases outside the gene matches. This CDR3 contains 15 residues.